This T cell receptor beta chain was identified during a study of tumor-infiltrating lymphocytes in glioblastoma multiforme. TCRB libraries came from RNA via three nested multiplex PCR rounds. TCRB cDNA was made from 0.4 to 0.65 ug total RNA. TCRdb reprocessed the multiplex PCR reads via MiXCR and lists one record per CDR3 protein. The sample includes 10,000 to 15,000 distinct CDR3 sequences, 60% to 65% of them seen just once. Findings and caveats of the study: RNA-based TCR sequencing may distort clone frequencies, since cells carry unequal TCR transcript numbers. T cells were not sorted into functional subsets.

A note on this clonotype: Its matching antigen is unknown. A junction boundary mismatches the germline segment, possibly from a read error.

Germline CDR1 and CDR2: MNHEY and SVGEGT. The CDR3 has 11 amino acids. The sequence was obtained from a male donor with glioblastoma. The genes are TRBV6-2 or TRBV6-3 and TRBJ2-7, with no clear D. Sequencing was done on a sample of brain tumor tissue. For the CDR3, the DNA is TGTATCAGCAGTCACGCCTACGAGCAATACTTC. Its protein product is CISSHAYEQYF.